A single sample gave rise to the 30 T cell receptor beta chains below, sequenced in a study of technical replicates of blood from a few donors. Profiled with immunoSEQ multiplex PCR; TCRdb holds only in-frame clones, not every one. Altogether some 60,000 clones are present, roughly 86% being singletons, with the ten largest covering 4.8%. Sample: PBMCs. Receptor source: a human donor in good health. Some clones in this sample may be carry-over from other donors' samples.

This clone was seen only once. The rearrangement joins TRBV12-5 to TRBJ1-4; 7 bases align to TRBD1. Germline CDR1 LGHNT, CDR2 FRNRAP. V lost 6 bases and J lost 6; bases outside the gene matches: 7. The CDR3 is made up of 14 amino acids. CDR3: CASGPGGSDEKLFF. The CDR3 coding sequence is TGTGCTAGTGGACCAGGGGGGTCGGATGAAAAACTGTTTTTT.

The CDR3 bases are TGTGCCAGCAGTTTATCGGCAGGGGGCATCTACGAGCAGTACTTC. It yields the protein CASSLSAGGIYEQYF. The V call is TRBV27, the J call TRBJ2-7; 8 nucleotides agree with TRBD1. The CDR3 is 15 residues long. J lost 3 bases, V lost 0 bases, and 4 bases had no gene match. Germline V CDR1 and CDR2: MNHEY, SMNVEV (reference sequence).

This rearrangement joins TRBV7-8 to TRBJ2-7; the D gene is possibly TRBD1 (5 bases). Per germline, CDR1 SGHVS and CDR2 FQNEAQ. Between the trimmed V and J ends, which lost 4 bases and 1 base, there was a span of 14 bases. This CDR3 contains 15 residues. This CDR3 is CASSSSRDSSYEQYF. In DNA, the CDR3 is TGTGCCAGCAGCTCTAGTCGTGACAGTTCCTACGAGCAGTACTTC.

V usage is TRBV29-1 and J usage is TRBJ2-1, with 9 bases fitting TRBD2. CDR3 size: 15 residues. The trim removed 5 bases at V and 6 bases at J, leaving 11 bases unmatched. In germline, CDR1 is SQVTM, CDR2 ANQGSEA. In nucleotides, the CDR3 is TGCAGCGTTACGCGTCCGGGACTAGCCATCAATGAGCAGTTCTTC. Translating gives CSVTRPGLAINEQFF.

The J gene is TRBJ1-6, the V gene TRBV5-1; TRBD1 agrees at 7 bases. Germline trimming cut 3 bases from V and 6 bases from J; bases unmatched to any gene: 12. The CDR3 contains 17 residues. From germline, CDR1 is SGHRS and CDR2 YFSETQ. This CDR3 reads CASSSRDSPLANSPLHF. For the CDR3, the DNA is TGCGCCAGCAGCTCCCGGGACAGTCCACTCGCTAATTCACCCCTCCACTTT.

The chain has TRBV27 and TRBJ2-7; tentative D call: TRBD1 (6 bases). Deletions cut 5 bases from V and 2 bases from J, with 13 bases between. Germline CDR1 and CDR2: MNHEY and SMNVEV (reference sequence). This CDR3 is 14 amino acids long. CDR3 residues: CASSPNRVPYEQYF. CDR3 nucleotide sequence: TGTGCCAGCAGTCCCAACAGGGTCCCCTACGAGCAGTACTTC.

The chain employs TRBV7-8 and TRBJ2-7, with 12 bases that match TRBD2. Germline V gene sequence: CDR1 SGHVS, CDR2 FQNEAQ. This CDR3 is 15 amino acids long. V shed 3 bases, J shed 6 bases, and the junction held 6 bases outside the gene matches. As DNA, the CDR3 is TGTGCCAGCAGCTTGTCTAGCGGGAGGGCCGCCGAGCAGTACTTC. This gives the protein CASSLSSGRAAEQYF.

V and J are TRBV7-2 and TRBJ2-2; the D gene is possibly TRBD1 (6 bases). V was cut by 8 bases and J by 5 bases, with 21 bases left in between. The CDR3 runs to 16 residues. Germline CDR1 SGHTA, CDR2 FQGNSA. CDR3 in amino acids: CASSYLGAVGTGELFF. The CDR3 DNA reads as TGTGCCAGCTCTTACTTGGGGGCCGTGGGGACCGGGGAGCTGTTTTTT.

The V gene is TRBV6-5, the J gene TRBJ1-2; D unclear. This CDR3 region has 12 residues. Trimming took 7 bases from V and 8 from J, leaving 14 bases between them. Germline CDR1 and CDR2: MNHEY and SVGAGI. CDR3 DNA sequence: TGTGCCAGCAAGTCAGGCCCCCTAGGCTACACCTTC. This encodes CASKSGPLGYTF.

The chain links TRBV7-9 to TRBJ2-1; unclear D gene. Trimming took 7 bases from V and 15 from J, leaving 13 bases between them. The CDR3 spans 10 residues. The germline CDR1 and CDR2 sequences are SEHNR and FQNEAQ (reference sequence). Here the CDR3 DNA reads TGTGCCAGCAACCCCGATCGAGGGTTCTTC. Translation gives CASNPDRGFF.

J is TRBJ1-1 and V is TRBV7-2; D is unclear. Germline assignment: CDR1 SGHTA and CDR2 FQGNSA. Trimming took off 4 bases at V and 0 bases at J, with 15 bases between the two ends. CDR3 size: 16 residues. The CDR3 nucleotides read TGTGCCAGCAGCTACGCCACAGCTCGAATGAACACTGAAGCTTTCTTT. This codes for CASSYATARMNTEAFF. Filled out from reference TRBV7-2 and TRBJ1-1, the complete variable domain reads GAGVSQSPSNKVTEKGKDVELRCDPISGHTALYWYRQSLGQGLEFLIYFQGNSAPDKSGLPSDRFSAERTGGSVSTLTIQRTQQEDSAVYLCASSYATARMNTEAFFGQGTRLTVV.

The chain couples TRBV10-3 to TRBJ2-7; D is perhaps TRBD2 (5 bases). V was clipped by 4 bases and J by 7 bases, with 17 bases between them. Germline V gives CDR1 ENHRY, CDR2 SYGVKD. The CDR3 length is 14 residues. The CDR3 sequence is CAISATGVSGEQYF. The CDR3, as DNA: TGTGCCATCAGTGCCACCGGGGTTTCGGGAGAGCAGTACTTC.

The chain carries TRBV2 and TRBJ1-2; D remains unclear. V dropped 6 bases and J dropped 2 bases, with 13 bases sitting between them. Germline V gene lookup returns CDR1 SNHLY and CDR2 FYNNEI. This CDR3 is 14 amino acids long. CDR3 protein: CASSPGEGNYGYTF. The CDR3 DNA is TGTGCCAGCAGCCCCGGGGAGGGCAACTATGGCTACACCTTC.

The gene calls are TRBV15 and TRBJ1-2; 10 bases match TRBD1. J was trimmed by 0 bases and V by 3 bases; bases with no gene match: 4. Germline CDR1 is LNHNV and CDR2 is YYDKDF (reference sequence). There are 16 residues in the CDR3. The CDR3 DNA reads as TGTGCCACCAGCAGGGGACAGGGGAGCGCTAACTATGGCTACACCTTC. This translates into CATSRGQGSANYGYTF.

Only a few counts were recorded for this clone. The gene calls are TRBV6-5 and TRBJ1-6; weak D call: TRBD1 (5 bases). There are 14 residues in the CDR3. CDR1 and CDR2 from the germline V gene are MNHEY and SVGAGI. Trimming took 1 base from V and 7 from J, leaving 8 bases between them. CDR3 nucleotides: TGTGCCAGCAGTTACTTAGGGGTAAATTCACCCCTCCACTTT. This sequence encodes CASSYLGVNSPLHF.

The V gene is TRBV7-8, the J gene TRBJ1-1; 11 bases are a match to TRBD1. The CDR3 length is 15 residues. The germline V gene has CDR1 SGHVS and CDR2 FQNEAQ. V lost 5 bases, J lost 1 base, and 3 bases stayed unmatched. DNA for the CDR3: TGTGCCAGCAGCCAGGGACAGGGGGGGAACACTGAAGCTTTCTTT. Its protein product is CASSQGQGGNTEAFF.

This chain connects TRBV7-2 to TRBJ2-5, with D hard to call. Trimming took off 3 bases at V and 2 bases at J, with 13 bases between the two ends. The V gene's germline CDR1 is SGHTA and CDR2 FQGNSA. The CDR3 sequence is 15 residues long. The CDR3 sequence is CASSFRHERQETQYF. The DNA for the CDR3 is TGTGCCAGCAGCTTTCGACACGAACGACAAGAGACCCAGTACTTC.

This sequence joins TRBV18 and TRBJ2-7; 9 bases agree with TRBD1. The CDR3 length is 13 residues. Germline V gives CDR1 KGHSH, CDR2 LQKENI. V shed 7 bases and J 3 bases; nucleotides not matched to a gene: 4. DNA of the CDR3: TGTGCCAGCTTACAGGGGGCGGGCTACGAGCAGTACTTC. Translated, it gives CASLQGAGYEQYF.

This clone was counted only a few times. The J gene is TRBJ1-1, the V gene TRBV5-1; TRBD1 might be the D (5 bases). V dropped 4 bases and J dropped 3 bases, with 13 bases sitting between them. The length of the CDR3 is 14 residues. Germline loops: CDR1 SGHRS, CDR2 YFSETQ. In nucleotides, the CDR3 is TGCGCCAGCAGCCAAGCGGGGGGATACACTGAAGCTTTCTTT. Amino acids: CASSQAGGYTEAFF.

J is TRBJ2-5 and V is TRBV7-6, with 9 bases lining up with TRBD1. The germline gives CDR1 SGHVS, CDR2 FNYEAQ. V shed 5 bases, J shed 2 bases, and the junction held 6 bases outside the gene matches. The CDR3 runs 15 residues. CDR3 protein: CASSLGTGKQETQYF. In DNA, the CDR3 is TGTGCCAGCAGCCTCGGGACAGGGAAACAAGAGACCCAGTACTTC. The full variable domain, completed using reference TRBV7-6 and TRBJ2-5, is GAGVSQSPRYKVTKRGQDVALRCDPISGHVSLYWYRQALGQGPEFLTYFNYEAQQDKSGLPNDRFSAERPEGSISTLTIQRTEQRDSAMYRCASSLGTGKQETQYFGPGTRLLVL.

This rearrangement joins TRBV11-3 to TRBJ2-5; weak D call: TRBD1 (7 bases). V dropped 7 bases and J dropped 4 bases, with 22 bases sitting between them. Germline V gene lookup returns CDR1 SGHNT and CDR2 YENEEA. This CDR3 has 16 amino acids. The CDR3 spells CASTRSSGGGGETQYF. CDR3 nucleotides: TGTGCCAGCACCCGATCATCAGGGGGAGGAGGAGAGACCCAGTACTTC. Filled out from reference TRBV11-3 and TRBJ2-5, the complete variable domain reads EAGVVQSPRYKIIEKKQPVAFWCNPISGHNTLYWYLQNLGQGPELLIRYENEEAVDDSQLPKDRFSAERLKGVDSTLKIQPAELGDSAVYLCASTRSSGGGGETQYFGPGTRLLVL.

The V and J genes are TRBV11-3 and TRBJ2-3, with 8 positions matching TRBD1. Germline V gene sequence: CDR1 SGHNT, CDR2 YENEEA. The CDR3 runs 15 residues. V dropped 4 bases and J dropped 5; count of bases not matched to a gene: 8. CDR3 loop: CASSSGQGREDTQYF. The CDR3 nucleotides are TGTGCCAGCAGCTCTGGACAGGGAAGAGAAGATACGCAGTATTTT.

The rearrangement uses TRBV29-1 and TRBJ2-7, with D possibly TRBD2 on 5 matching bases. CDR1 is SQVTM, CDR2 ANQGSEA, per germline. The CDR3 covers 11 residues. The V end was cut by 0 bases, the J end by 5 bases, with 5 bases between. CDR3 sequence: CSVEDGDEQYF. The CDR3 coding sequence is TGCAGCGTTGAAGACGGGGACGAGCAGTACTTC.

This clone was observed a single time. In DNA form, the CDR3 reads TGTGCCATCAGTGTACGGGAGGGCAATGAGCAGTTCTTC. Its translation: CAISVREGNEQFF. The rearrangement joins TRBV10-3 to TRBJ2-1; TRBD2 matches at 8 bases. The CDR3 has 13 amino acids. From germline, CDR1 is ENHRY and CDR2 SYGVKD. With 4 bases clipped from V and 6 bases from J, the junction kept 2 bases outside the gene matches.

This chain links TRBV19 with TRBJ2-3, with a tentative D call TRBD2 (5 bases). There are 14 residues in the CDR3. Germline CDR1 and CDR2: LNHDA and SQIVND (reference sequence). V was trimmed by 4 bases and J by 4 bases, leaving 12 bases between them. The CDR3: CASSRTRVPDTQYF. CDR3 nucleotide sequence: TGTGCCAGTAGTAGAACTAGGGTCCCAGATACGCAGTATTTT.

DNA of the CDR3: TGCAGCTCCTCAGGGGATGGGGGTGGGGTTTATGGCTACACCTTC. Translated: CSSSGDGGGVYGYTF. J is TRBJ1-2 and V is TRBV29-1, with a weak D call TRBD1 (6 bases). Trimming took off 8 bases at V and 5 bases at J, with 24 bases between the two ends. This CDR3 contains 15 residues. CDR1 is SQVTM, CDR2 ANQGSEA, per germline.

The chain uses TRBV6-1 and TRBJ2-2; TRBD1 matches at 7 bases. J was trimmed by 0 bases and V by 10 bases; bases with no gene match: 5. Germline V lookup: CDR1 MNHNS, CDR2 SASEGT. The CDR3 sequence is 14 residues long. CDR3: CATVGTANTGELFF. Written as DNA, the CDR3 is TGTGCCACCGTGGGGACAGCGAACACCGGGGAGCTGTTTTTT.

This clone was recorded only once. This sequence joins TRBV15 and TRBJ1-2, with 8 bases matching TRBD1. CDR3 length: 17 residues. Germline V gene lookup returns CDR1 LNHNV and CDR2 YYDKDF (reference sequence). Trimming took 5 bases from V and 1 from J; bases not matched to a gene: 12. The CDR3 DNA is TGTGCCACCAGCGAGAACCCGACAGGGGTTCTTAACTATGGCTACACCTTC. Translated: CATSENPTGVLNYGYTF. The full variable domain, completed using reference TRBV15 and TRBJ1-2, is DAMVIQNPRYQVTQFGKPVTLSCSQTLNHNVMYWYQQKSSQAPKLLFHYYDKDFNNEADTPDNFQSRRPNTSFCFLDIRSPGLGDTAMYLCATSENPTGVLNYGYTFGSGTRLTVV.

The rearrangement links TRBV5-4 to TRBJ1-2, with D maybe TRBD1 (5 bases). Per the germline V gene, CDR1 is SGHNT and CDR2 is YYREEE (reference sequence). The CDR3 runs 14 residues. V was trimmed by 5 bases and J by 8 bases, leaving 19 bases between them. The CDR3 protein is CASRQTRDFQGYTF. CDR3 bases: TGTGCCAGCAGACAAACACGGGACTTCCAGGGCTACACCTTC.

This clone occurred a few times. The genes are TRBV7-3 and TRBJ1-1; 9 bases align to TRBD1. Per the germline V gene, CDR1 is SGHTA and CDR2 is FQGTGA. The CDR3 is 14 residues long. V gave up 4 bases and J gave up 1 base; unmatched junction bases: 1. The CDR3 region is CASSSGQGNTEAFF. As DNA, the CDR3 is TGTGCCAGCAGCTCGGGACAGGGGAACACTGAAGCTTTCTTT.